The 17 T cell receptor beta chains below were found in one sample sequenced in a study of blood T cells in healthy people across ages. Primers used in a second PCR of about 7 to 11 cycles were a sample-barcoded 5' primer and a J-beta primer mix. In TCRdb, the 5' RACE reads were re-called with MiXCR into one record per CDR3 protein. Seen here are roughly 1 million distinct CDR3 sequences, almost 25% observed once, and the top ten hold 0.75%. Separately, the same data were catalogued under a study of T cells of mothers and their children.

The material sequenced was blood. The origin of the receptors is a girl aged 2 to 9 in good health.

This clonotype was recorded a few times. The chain has TRBV6-1 and TRBJ1-4, with D possibly TRBD1 on 5 matching bases. Looked up from germline, CDR1 is MNHNS and CDR2 is SASEGT. The V end lost 6 bases, the J end lost 8 bases, and 13 bases lay between the germline ends. The CDR3 runs to 13 residues. CDR3 nucleotide sequence: TGTGCCAGCAGGTTTGACAGAGCCGAAAAACTGTTTTTT. Its protein product is CASRFDRAEKLFF.

This chain links TRBV7-9 with TRBJ2-5, with D unclear. The germline CDR1 and CDR2 sequences are SEHNR and FQNEAQ (reference sequence). V gave up 1 base and J gave up 3 bases, with 9 bases separating them. CDR3 length: 14 residues. DNA of the CDR3: TGTGCCAGCAGCTTAGGAGTCTCGGAAGAGACCCAGTACTTC. Amino acids: CASSLGVSEETQYF.

The chain uses TRBV5-5 and TRBJ2-7; D gene unclear. Looked up from germline, CDR1 is SGHKS and CDR2 is YYEKEE (reference sequence). Trimming shortened V by 0 bases and J by 6 bases, and 10 bases separated the two germline ends. This CDR3 is built from 13 residues. CDR3 region: CASSLVASVEQYF. CDR3 DNA: TGTGCCAGCAGCTTGGTGGCGTCGGTCGAGCAGTACTTC. The full variable domain, rest sourced from reference TRBV5-5 and TRBJ2-7, is DAGVTQSPTHLIKTRGQQVTLRCSPISGHKSVSWYQQVLGQGPQFIFQYYEKEERGRGNFPDRFSARQFPNYSSELNVNALLLGDSALYLCASSLVASVEQYFGPGTRLTVT.

The chain has TRBV29-1 and TRBJ2-7, with 11 nucleotides matching TRBD2. This CDR3 has 12 amino acids. From germline, CDR1 is SQVTM and CDR2 ANQGSEA. The CDR3 spells CSGTSGTYEQYF. In nucleotides, the CDR3 is TGCAGTGGGACTAGCGGTACCTACGAGCAGTACTTC.

This clonotype was recorded a few times. The chain carries TRBV12-3 or TRBV12-4 and TRBJ2-5; 9 nucleotides line up with TRBD2. This CDR3 spans 20 amino acids. V gave up 5 bases and J gave up 0 bases; unmatched junction bases: 19. The CDR3 coding sequence is TGTGCCAGCAGTACCAGAACGGTGGATGGGACTAGCTCCAACCAAGAGACCCAGTACTTC. This codes for CASSTRTVDGTSSNQETQYF.

The J gene is TRBJ2-7, the V gene TRBV3-1; 8 nucleotides align to TRBD2. J gave up 4 bases and V 0 bases, and 5 bases lay outside the gene matches. Per germline, CDR1 LGHDT and CDR2 YNNKEL (reference sequence). The CDR3 sequence is 15 residues long. DNA for the CDR3: TGTGCCAGCAGCCAAGAGTTACTAGCGGAATACGAGCAGTACTTC. This gives the protein CASSQELLAEYEQYF.

This chain links TRBV4-2 with TRBJ2-5; weak D call: TRBD1 (5 bases). CDR3 length: 14 amino acids. Trimming stripped 0 bases from V and 4 bases from J, with 9 bases between. CDR1 and CDR2 from the germline V gene are LGHNA and YNFKEQ. The CDR3 region is CASSQDPRGETQYF. CDR3 nucleotide sequence: TGTGCCAGCAGCCAAGACCCTAGGGGAGAGACCCAGTACTTC.

This clonotype was counted between two and nine times. The V and J genes are TRBV7-9 and TRBJ2-7, with D perhaps matching TRBD1 or TRBD2 (5 bases each). The CDR3 runs 14 residues. V lost 4 bases and J 2 bases, leaving 12 bases between the germline ends. Germline V gene data show CDR1 as SEHNR and CDR2 as FQNEAQ (reference sequence). The CDR3, as DNA: TGTGCCAGCAGCTCCCGGGACCCGACCTACGAGCAGTACTTC. Translated, it gives CASSSRDPTYEQYF.

There are a few counts of this clonotype. The J gene is TRBJ2-7, the V gene TRBV24-1, with 9 bases fitting TRBD1. Per germline, CDR1 KGHDR and CDR2 SFDVKD. The ends lost 2 bases at V and 3 bases at J; junction bases unmatched: 10. The length of the CDR3 is 17 residues. This CDR3 reads CATSDSLTGGTGYEQYF. In nucleotides, the CDR3 is TGTGCCACCAGTGATTCGCTAACAGGGGGCACAGGCTACGAGCAGTACTTC.

Written as DNA, the CDR3 is TGTGCCAGCAGCGAGACAGTCGAGCGGAGCAATCAGCCCCAGCATTTT. Translation: CASSETVERSNQPQHF. The J gene is TRBJ1-5, the V gene TRBV7-8; a possible D gene is TRBD1 (5 bases). The V and J ends lost 5 bases and 1 base respectively, with 15 bases between them. CDR1 SGHVS and CDR2 FQNEAQ come from the germline V gene. The CDR3 is made up of 16 amino acids.

V is TRBV3-1 and J is TRBJ2-3; TRBD1 agrees at 7 bases. The CDR3 runs to 17 residues. The V gene end was trimmed by 2 bases and the J gene end by 4 bases; junction bases not matched to a gene: 12. Germline V gives CDR1 LGHDT, CDR2 YNNKEL (reference sequence). For the CDR3, the DNA is TGTGCCAGCAGCCAAAGGGGGAACAGGGGAAATTCAGATACGCAGTATTTT. Translated, it gives CASSQRGNRGNSDTQYF.

The rearrangement links TRBV24-1 to TRBJ2-1; D is unresolved. The J call may be in error: the DNA end matches TRBJ2-5 better. Looked up from germline, CDR1 is KGHDR and CDR2 is SFDVKD. The CDR3 length is 13 residues. The CDR3 bases are TGTGCCACCAGTGATTTGTGGTCAGAGACCCAGTACTTC. Translation: CATSDLWSETQYF.

This chain connects TRBV7-2 to TRBJ1-2; D is unclear. V dropped 1 base and J dropped 5 bases, with 5 bases sitting between them. The CDR3 is 12 amino acids. The germline gives CDR1 SGHTA, CDR2 FQGNSA. The CDR3 spells CASSLDQYGYTF. CDR3 nucleotide sequence: TGTGCCAGCAGCTTAGACCAGTATGGCTACACCTTC.

This clonotype has more than one count but fewer than ten. The V gene is TRBV19, the J gene TRBJ2-6; D is possibly TRBD1 (5 bases). Trimming removed 7 bases at V and 0 bases at J, with 10 bases between. The CDR3 runs 15 residues. Germline lookup yields CDR1 LNHDA and CDR2 SQIVND (reference sequence). In DNA, the CDR3 is TGTGCCAGTACTACAGGCCTCTCTGGGGCCAACGTCCTGACTTTC. Protein: CASTTGLSGANVLTF.

To note about this clonotype: One end of the junction varies from germline; a read error may be responsible. The V and J genes are TRBV7-3 and TRBJ2-1; 9 bases fit TRBD1. CDR3 length: 15 residues. Germline V gene lookup returns CDR1 SGHTA and CDR2 FQGTGA. In DNA form, the CDR3 reads TGTGCCAGCAGCTTCGGGACAGGGCTCTACGATGAGCAGTTCTTC. Encoded protein: CASSFGTGLYDEQFF.

This chain links TRBV27 with TRBJ2-7; 7 bases line up with TRBD2. The length of the CDR3 is 15 residues. Germline loops: CDR1 MNHEY, CDR2 SMNVEV (reference sequence). V was pared by 6 bases and J by 0 bases, with 8 bases of the junction left unmatched. This chain's CDR3 is CASSPGGRGSYEQYF. CDR3 in DNA: TGTGCCAGCAGCCCTGGGGGGAGGGGCTCCTACGAGCAGTACTTC.

The rearrangement links TRBV4-1 to TRBJ1-4; D is perhaps TRBD1 (6 bases). The CDR3 length is 15 residues. V dropped 1 base and J dropped 8 bases, with 14 bases sitting between them. Germline V CDR1 and CDR2: MGHRA, YSYEKL. CDR3 DNA sequence: TGCGCCAGCAGCCAAGGGGGGGCGGTTGGGGAAAAACTGTTTTTT. It is translated as CASSQGGAVGEKLFF.